This T cell receptor (beta chain) was observed in a study of cytomegalovirus exposure and HLA in healthy donors. Study summary: The Caucasian-associated ancestry cluster held around four fifths of roughly 370 genotyped donors.

Amplification used 60 Vbeta primers and 13 Jbeta primers. The data were produced by immunoSEQ multiplex PCR, yet TCRdb's version contains in-frame clones alone and is incomplete. This sample has roughly 170,000 clones; about 80% occur once, and the top ten carry more than 4%. This CDR3 has 14 residues. Deletions cut 8 bases from V and 5 bases from J, with 18 bases between. Sequenced material: PBMCs. The V call is TRBV23-1, the J call TRBJ1-2; maybe TRBD1 (6 bases). TRBV23-1 is placed among ORFs of uncertain function. The clonotype was recovered from a man between 18 and 35 years old in good health and CMV-seronegative. CDR3 bases: TGCGCCAGCGAGACAGGACCCCAAGGGTATGGCTACACCTTC. This sequence encodes CASETGPQGYGYTF.